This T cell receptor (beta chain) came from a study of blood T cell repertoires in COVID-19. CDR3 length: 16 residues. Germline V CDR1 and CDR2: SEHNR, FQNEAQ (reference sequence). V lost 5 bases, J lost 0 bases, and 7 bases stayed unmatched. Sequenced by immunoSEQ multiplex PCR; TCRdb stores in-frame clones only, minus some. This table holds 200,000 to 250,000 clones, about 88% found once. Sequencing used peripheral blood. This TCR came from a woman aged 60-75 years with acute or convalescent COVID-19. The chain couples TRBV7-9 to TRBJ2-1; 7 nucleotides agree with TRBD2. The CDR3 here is CASSELALSSYNEQFF. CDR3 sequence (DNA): TGTGCCAGCAGCGAACTAGCGCTTAGCTCCTACAATGAGCAGTTCTTC.